Given below is one TCR beta chain in context. This sample is part of a study of T cells after yellow fever vaccination. The overall study: SMART-Seq v4 Ultra Low Input prepared libraries from low-cell fractions.

TCRdb re-called the 5' RACE reads with MiXCR, one entry per CDR3 protein. The sample has under 550,000 distinct CDR3 sequences; around a fifth are singletons. The germline V gene encodes CDR1 WSHSY and CDR2 SAAADI. V trimming: 7 bases; J trimming: 5 bases; junction bases outside the gene matches: 3. This CDR3 contains 13 residues. The J gene is TRBJ1-1, the V gene TRBV10-2, with 11 positions matching TRBD1. Sample: PBMCs, taken less than 25 days after the first yellow fever vaccination. The clonotype was recovered from a young man who received the YFV17D yellow fever vaccine. In DNA, the CDR3 is TGCGCCAGCACTGGGGACAGGGGGACTGAAGCTTTCTTT. Translating gives CASTGDRGTEAFF.